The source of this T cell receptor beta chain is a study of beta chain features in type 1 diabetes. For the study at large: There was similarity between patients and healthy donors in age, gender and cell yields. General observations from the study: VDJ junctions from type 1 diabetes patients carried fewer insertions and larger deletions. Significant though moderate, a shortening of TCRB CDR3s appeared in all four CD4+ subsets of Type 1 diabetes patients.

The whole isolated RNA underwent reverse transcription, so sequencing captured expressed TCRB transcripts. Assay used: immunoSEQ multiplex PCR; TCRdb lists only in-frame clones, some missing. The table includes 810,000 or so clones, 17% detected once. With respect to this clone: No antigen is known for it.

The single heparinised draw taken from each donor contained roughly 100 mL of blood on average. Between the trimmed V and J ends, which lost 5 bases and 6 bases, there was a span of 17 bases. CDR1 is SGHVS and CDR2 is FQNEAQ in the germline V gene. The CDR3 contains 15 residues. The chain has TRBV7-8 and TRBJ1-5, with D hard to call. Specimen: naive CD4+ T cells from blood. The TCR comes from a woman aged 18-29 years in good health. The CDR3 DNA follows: TGTGCCAGCAGCCCCTCGGGTGGAGGCAGTCAGCCCCAGCATTTT. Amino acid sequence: CASSPSGGGSQPQHF.